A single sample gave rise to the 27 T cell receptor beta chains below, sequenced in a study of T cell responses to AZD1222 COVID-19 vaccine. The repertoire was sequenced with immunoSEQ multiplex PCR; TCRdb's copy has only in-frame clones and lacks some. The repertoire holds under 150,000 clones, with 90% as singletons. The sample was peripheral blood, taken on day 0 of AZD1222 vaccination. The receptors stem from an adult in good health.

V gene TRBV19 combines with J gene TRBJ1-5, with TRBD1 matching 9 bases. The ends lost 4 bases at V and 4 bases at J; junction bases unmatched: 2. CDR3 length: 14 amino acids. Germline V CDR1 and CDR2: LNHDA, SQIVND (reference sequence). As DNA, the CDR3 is TGTGCCAGTAGTACGGGACAGGGTAATCAGCCCCAGCATTTT. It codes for CASSTGQGNQPQHF. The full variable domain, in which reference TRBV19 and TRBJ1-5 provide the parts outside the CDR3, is DGGITQSPKYLFRKEGQNVTLSCEQNLNHDAMYWYRQDPGQGLRLIYYSQIVNDFQKGDIAEGYSVSREKKESFPLTVTSAQKNPTAFYLCASSTGQGNQPQHFGDGTRLSIL.

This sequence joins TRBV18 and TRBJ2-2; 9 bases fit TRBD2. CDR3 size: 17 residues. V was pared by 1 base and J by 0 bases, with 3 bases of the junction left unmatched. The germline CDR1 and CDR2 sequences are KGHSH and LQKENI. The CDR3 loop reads CASSPQLAGPNTGELFF. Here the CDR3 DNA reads TGTGCCAGCTCACCACAGCTAGCGGGGCCGAACACCGGGGAGCTGTTTTTT.

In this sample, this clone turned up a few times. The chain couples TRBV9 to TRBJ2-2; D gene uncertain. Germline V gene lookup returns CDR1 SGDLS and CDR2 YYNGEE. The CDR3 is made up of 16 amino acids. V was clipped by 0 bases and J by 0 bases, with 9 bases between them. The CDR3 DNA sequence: TGTGCCAGCAGCGTAGCCCTAGAGGCGAACACCGGGGAGCTGTTTTTT. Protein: CASSVALEANTGELFF.

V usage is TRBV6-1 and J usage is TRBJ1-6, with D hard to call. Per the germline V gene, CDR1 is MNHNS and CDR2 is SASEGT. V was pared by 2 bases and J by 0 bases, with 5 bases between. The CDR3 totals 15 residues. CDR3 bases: TGTGCCAGCAGTGAACCGGGCTCCTATAATTCACCCCTCCACTTT. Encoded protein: CASSEPGSYNSPLHF.

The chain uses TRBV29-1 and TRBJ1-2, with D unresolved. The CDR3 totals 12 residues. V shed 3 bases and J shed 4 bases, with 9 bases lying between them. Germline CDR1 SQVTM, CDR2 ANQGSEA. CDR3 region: CSVDQYPYGYTF. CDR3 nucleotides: TGCAGCGTTGATCAGTACCCCTATGGCTACACCTTC.

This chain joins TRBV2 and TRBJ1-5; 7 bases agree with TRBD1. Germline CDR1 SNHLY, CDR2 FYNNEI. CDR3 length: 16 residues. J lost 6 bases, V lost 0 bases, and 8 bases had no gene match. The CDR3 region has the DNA TGTGCCAGCAGTGAAGCGCTTCGACAGGGAACTCAGCCCCAGCATTTT. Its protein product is CASSEALRQGTQPQHF.

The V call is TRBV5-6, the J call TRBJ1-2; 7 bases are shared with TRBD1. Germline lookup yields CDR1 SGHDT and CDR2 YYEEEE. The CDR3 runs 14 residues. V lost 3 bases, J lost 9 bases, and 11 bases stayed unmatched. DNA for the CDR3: TGTGCCAGCAGCTGGTCTAGGGGGCAGAATCGCTACACCTTC. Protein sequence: CASSWSRGQNRYTF. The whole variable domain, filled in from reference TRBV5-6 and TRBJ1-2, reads DAGVTQSPTHLIKTRGQQVTLRCSPKSGHDTVSWYQQALGQGPQFIFQYYEEEERQRGNFPDRFSGHQFPNYSSELNVNALLLGDSALYLCASSWSRGQNRYTFGSGTRLTVV.

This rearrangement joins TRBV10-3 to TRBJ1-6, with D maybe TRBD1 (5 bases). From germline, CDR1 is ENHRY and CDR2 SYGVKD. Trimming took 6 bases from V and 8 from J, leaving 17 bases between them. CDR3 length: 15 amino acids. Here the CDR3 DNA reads TGTGCCATCAGCCCCTCCGGGGCCGACGATTCACCCCTCCACTTT. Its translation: CAISPSGADDSPLHF.

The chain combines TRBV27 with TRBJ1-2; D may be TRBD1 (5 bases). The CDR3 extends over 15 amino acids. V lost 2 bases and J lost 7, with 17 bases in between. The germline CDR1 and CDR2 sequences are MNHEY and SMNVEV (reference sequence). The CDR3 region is CASSLGWGYEGGYTF. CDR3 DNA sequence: TGTGCCAGCAGTTTAGGGTGGGGGTACGAAGGTGGCTACACCTTC.

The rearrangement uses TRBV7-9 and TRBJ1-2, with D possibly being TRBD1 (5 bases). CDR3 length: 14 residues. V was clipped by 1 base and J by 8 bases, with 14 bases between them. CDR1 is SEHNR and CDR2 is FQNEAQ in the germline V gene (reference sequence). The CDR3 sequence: CASSLGAVREGYTF. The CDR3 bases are TGTGCCAGCAGCTTAGGAGCGGTCAGGGAGGGCTACACCTTC.

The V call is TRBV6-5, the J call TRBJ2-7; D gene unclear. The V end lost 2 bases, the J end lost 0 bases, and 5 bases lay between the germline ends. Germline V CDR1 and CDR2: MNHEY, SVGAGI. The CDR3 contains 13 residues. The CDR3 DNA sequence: TGTGCCAGCAGTTACCGGGCCTCCTACGAGCAGTACTTC. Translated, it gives CASSYRASYEQYF.

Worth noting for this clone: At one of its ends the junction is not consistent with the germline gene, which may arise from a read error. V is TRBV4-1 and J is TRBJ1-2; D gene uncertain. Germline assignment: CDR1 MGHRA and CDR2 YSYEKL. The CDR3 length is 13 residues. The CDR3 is CASSPGLSGGYTF. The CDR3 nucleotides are TGCGCCAGCAGCCCCGGCCTGTCCGGTGGCTACACCTTT.

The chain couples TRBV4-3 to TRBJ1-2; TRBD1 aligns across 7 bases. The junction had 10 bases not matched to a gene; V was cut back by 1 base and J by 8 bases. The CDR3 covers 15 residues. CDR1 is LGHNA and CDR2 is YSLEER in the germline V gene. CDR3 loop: CASSQGYRGFEGYTF. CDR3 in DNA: TGCGCCAGCAGCCAAGGATACAGGGGATTCGAGGGCTACACCTTC.

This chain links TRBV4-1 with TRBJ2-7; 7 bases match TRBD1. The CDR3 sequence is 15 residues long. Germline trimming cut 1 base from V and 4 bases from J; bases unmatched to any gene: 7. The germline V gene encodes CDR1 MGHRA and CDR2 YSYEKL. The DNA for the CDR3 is TGCGCCAGCAGCCAAGCTACAGGGGCAAGGTACGAGCAGTACTTC. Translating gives CASSQATGARYEQYF.

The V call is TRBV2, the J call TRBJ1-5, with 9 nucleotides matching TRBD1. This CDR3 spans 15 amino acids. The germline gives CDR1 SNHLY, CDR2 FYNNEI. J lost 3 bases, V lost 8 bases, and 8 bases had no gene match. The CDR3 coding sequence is TGTGCCAGCCGGGAGGGACAGGGAAACAATCAGCCCCAGCATTTT. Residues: CASREGQGNNQPQHF.

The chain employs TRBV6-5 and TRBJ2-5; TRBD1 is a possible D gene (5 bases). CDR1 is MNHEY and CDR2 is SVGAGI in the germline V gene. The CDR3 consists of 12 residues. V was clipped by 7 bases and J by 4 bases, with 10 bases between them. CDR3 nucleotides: TGTGCCAGCAACAGGTGGGGAGAGACCCAGTACTTC. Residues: CASNRWGETQYF.

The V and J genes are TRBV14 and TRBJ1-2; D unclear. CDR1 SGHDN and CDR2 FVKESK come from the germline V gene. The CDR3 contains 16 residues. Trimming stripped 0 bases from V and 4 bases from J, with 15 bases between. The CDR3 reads CASSQEIQLPGYGYTF. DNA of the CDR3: TGTGCCAGCAGCCAAGAAATTCAACTGCCAGGCTATGGCTACACCTTC.

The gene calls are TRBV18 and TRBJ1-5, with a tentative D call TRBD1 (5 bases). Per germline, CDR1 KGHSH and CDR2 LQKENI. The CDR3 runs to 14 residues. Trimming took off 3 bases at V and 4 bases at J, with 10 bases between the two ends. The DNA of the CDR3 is TGTGCCAGCTCACCGCTAGAGGGGAATCAGCCCCAGCATTTT. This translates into CASSPLEGNQPQHF.

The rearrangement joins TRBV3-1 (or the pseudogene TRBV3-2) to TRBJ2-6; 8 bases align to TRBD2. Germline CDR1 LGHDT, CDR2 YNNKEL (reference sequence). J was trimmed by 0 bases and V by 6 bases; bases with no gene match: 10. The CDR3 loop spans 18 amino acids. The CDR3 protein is CASSYNGLAFSGANVLTF. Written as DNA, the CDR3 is TGTGCCAGCAGTTACAATGGACTAGCTTTCTCTGGGGCCAACGTCCTGACTTTC.

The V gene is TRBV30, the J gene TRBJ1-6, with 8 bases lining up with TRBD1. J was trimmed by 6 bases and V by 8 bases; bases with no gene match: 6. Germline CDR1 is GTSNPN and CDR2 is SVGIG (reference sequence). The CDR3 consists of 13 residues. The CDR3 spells CASVTGGNSPLHF. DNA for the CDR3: TGTGCCAGCGTTACAGGGGGTAATTCACCCCTCCACTTT.

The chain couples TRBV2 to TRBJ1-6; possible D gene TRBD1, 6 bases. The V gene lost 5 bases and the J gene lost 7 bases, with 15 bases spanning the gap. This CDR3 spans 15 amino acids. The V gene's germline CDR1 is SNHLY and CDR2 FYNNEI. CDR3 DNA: TGTGCCAGCAGTCCGTGGACAGAGAGAAATTCACCCCTCCACTTT. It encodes CASSPWTERNSPLHF.

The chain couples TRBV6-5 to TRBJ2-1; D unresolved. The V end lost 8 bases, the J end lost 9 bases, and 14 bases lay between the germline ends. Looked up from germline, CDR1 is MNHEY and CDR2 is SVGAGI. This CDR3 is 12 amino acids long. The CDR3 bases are TGTGCCAGCTCGACCCGAGGCCTTGAGCAGTTCTTC. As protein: CASSTRGLEQFF.

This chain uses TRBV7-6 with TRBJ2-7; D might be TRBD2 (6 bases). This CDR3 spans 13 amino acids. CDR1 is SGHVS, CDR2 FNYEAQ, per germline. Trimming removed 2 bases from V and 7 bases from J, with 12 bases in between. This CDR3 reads CASSLHLGGEQYF. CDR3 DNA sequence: TGTGCCAGCAGCTTACACCTGGGAGGAGAGCAGTACTTC.

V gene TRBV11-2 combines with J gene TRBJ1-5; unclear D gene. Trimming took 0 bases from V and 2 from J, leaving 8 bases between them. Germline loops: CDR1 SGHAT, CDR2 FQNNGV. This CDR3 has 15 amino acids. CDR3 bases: TGTGCCAGCAGCTTAGAGGGGTCGGGCAATCAGCCCCAGCATTTT. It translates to CASSLEGSGNQPQHF.

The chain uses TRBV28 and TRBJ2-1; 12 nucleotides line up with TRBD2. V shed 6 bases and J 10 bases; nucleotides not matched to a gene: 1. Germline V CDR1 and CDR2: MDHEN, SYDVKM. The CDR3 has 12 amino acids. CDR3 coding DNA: TGTGCCAGCAGACTAGCGGGGGGCGAGCAGTTCTTC. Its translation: CASRLAGGEQFF. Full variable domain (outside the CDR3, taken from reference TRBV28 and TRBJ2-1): DVKVTQSSRYLVKRTGEKVFLECVQDMDHENMFWYRQDPGLGLRLIYFSYDVKMKEKGDIPEGYSVSREKKERFSLILESASTNQTSMYLCASRLAGGEQFFGPGTRLTVL.

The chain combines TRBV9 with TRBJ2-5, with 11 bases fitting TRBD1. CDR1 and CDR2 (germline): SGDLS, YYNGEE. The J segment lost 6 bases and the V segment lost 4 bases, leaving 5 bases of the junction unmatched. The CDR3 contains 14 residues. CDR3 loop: CASSPGQGVKTQYF. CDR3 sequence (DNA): TGTGCCAGCAGCCCGGGACAGGGGGTGAAGACCCAGTACTTC.

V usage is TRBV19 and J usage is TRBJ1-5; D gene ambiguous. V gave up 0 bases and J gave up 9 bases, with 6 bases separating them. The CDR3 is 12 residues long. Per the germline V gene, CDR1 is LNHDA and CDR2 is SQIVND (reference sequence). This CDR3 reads CASSIDEVPQHF. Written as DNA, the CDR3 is TGTGCCAGTAGTATAGATGAGGTGCCCCAGCATTTT. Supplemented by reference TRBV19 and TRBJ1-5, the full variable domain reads DGGITQSPKYLFRKEGQNVTLSCEQNLNHDAMYWYRQDPGQGLRLIYYSQIVNDFQKGDIAEGYSVSREKKESFPLTVTSAQKNPTAFYLCASSIDEVPQHFGDGTRLSIL.